The sequence of this T cell receptor beta chain was determined in a study of regulatory T cells. This CDR3 has 17 amino acids. V shed 6 bases and J shed 2 bases, with 23 bases lying between them. The germline V gene encodes CDR1 MDHEN and CDR2 SYDVKM. Primers: 52 TRBV forward and 13 TRBJ reverse. Generated by immunoSEQ multiplex PCR, the TCRdb table keeps only in-frame clones and is missing some. The sample carries about 17,000 clones, about 79% recorded once. Study-level results: Hydrophobic residues at CDR3 positions 6 and 7 were enriched in conventional CD4+ T cells of CD3G-deficient patients.

Worth noting for this clone: Its antigen remains unidentified.

Material for sequencing was conventional CD4+ T cells sorted from blood. The V and J genes are TRBV28 and TRBJ2-7; possibly TRBD1 or TRBD2 for D (5 bases each). This TCR derives from a person aged 30 to 39 with CD3G deficiency. DNA of the CDR3: TGTGCCAGCAGGGACGGAGGCCCTACGACAGCCACCTACGAGCAGTACTTC. It translates to CASRDGGPTTATYEQYF.